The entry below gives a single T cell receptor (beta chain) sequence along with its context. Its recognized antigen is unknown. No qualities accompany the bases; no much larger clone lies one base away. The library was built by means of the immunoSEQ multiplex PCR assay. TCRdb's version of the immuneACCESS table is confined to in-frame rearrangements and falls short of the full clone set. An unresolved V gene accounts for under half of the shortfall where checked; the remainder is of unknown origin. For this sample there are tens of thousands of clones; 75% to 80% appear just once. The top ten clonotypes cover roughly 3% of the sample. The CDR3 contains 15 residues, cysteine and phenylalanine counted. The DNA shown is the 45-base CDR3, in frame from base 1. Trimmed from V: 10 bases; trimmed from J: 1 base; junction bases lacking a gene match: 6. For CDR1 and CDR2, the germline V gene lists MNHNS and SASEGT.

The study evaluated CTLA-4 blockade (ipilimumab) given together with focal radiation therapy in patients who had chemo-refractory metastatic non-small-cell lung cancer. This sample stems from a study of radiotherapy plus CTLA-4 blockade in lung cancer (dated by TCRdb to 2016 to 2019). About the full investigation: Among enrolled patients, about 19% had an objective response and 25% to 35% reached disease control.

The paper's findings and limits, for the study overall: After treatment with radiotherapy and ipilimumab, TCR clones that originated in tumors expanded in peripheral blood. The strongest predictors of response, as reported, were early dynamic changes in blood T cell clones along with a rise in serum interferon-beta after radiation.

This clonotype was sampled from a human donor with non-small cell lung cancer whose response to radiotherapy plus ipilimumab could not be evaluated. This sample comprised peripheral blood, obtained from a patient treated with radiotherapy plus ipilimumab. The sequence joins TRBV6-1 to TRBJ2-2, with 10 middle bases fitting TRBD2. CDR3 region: CAIVAGGVNTGELFF. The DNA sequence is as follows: TGTGCCATAGTAGCGGGAGGAGTGAACACCGGGGAGCTGTTTTTT.